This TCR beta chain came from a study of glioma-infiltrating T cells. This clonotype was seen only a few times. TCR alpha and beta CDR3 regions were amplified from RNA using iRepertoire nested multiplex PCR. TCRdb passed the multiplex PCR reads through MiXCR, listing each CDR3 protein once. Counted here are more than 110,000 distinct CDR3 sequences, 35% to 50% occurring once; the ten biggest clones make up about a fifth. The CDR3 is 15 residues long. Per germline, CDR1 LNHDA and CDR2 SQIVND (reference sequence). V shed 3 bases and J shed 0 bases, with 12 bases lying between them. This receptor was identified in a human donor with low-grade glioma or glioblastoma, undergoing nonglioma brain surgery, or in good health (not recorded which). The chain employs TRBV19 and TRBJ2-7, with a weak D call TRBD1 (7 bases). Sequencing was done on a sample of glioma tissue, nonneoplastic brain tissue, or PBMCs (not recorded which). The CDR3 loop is CASSIPGGSSYEQYF. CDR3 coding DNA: TGTGCCAGTAGTATCCCAGGGGGGAGCTCCTACGAGCAGTACTTC. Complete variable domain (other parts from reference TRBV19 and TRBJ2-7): DGGITQSPKYLFRKEGQNVTLSCEQNLNHDAMYWYRQDPGQGLRLIYYSQIVNDFQKGDIAEGYSVSREKKESFPLTVTSAQKNPTAFYLCASSIPGGSSYEQYFGPGTRLTVT.